Below, one TCR beta chain is given with its context. As yet, its antigen is unknown. With 5 bases removed from V and 5 bases from J, the gap between germline ends came to 17 bases. CDR1 and CDR2 (germline): SEHNR, FQNEAQ (reference sequence). CDR3 length: 15 amino acids. These data are taken from a study of shared clonotypes between healthy human individuals. Study-level findings and limits: Naive subsets generally exceeded memory subsets in estimated richness.

The naive CD8 fraction comprised CD45RO-negative cells positively selected for CCR7 and excluded terminally differentiated effector memory CD45RA+ cells. Sequencing was performed with immunoSEQ multiplex PCR; in TCRdb, only in-frame clones are kept and a portion is missing. Of about 2 million clones in the sample, about 95% were seen once. The TCR was taken from a man aged 18-30 years in good health. Sequencing used naive CD8+ T cells sorted from blood. The V and J genes are TRBV7-9 and TRBJ2-3; D might be TRBD1 (5 bases). CDR3 loop: CASSPKGAQGDTQYF. The CDR3 coding sequence is TGTGCCAGCAGCCCGAAAGGGGCGCAAGGAGATACGCAGTATTTT.